Shown below are 16 T cell receptor beta chains from a single sample sequenced in a study of blood T cell repertoires in COVID-19. The method was immunoSEQ multiplex PCR; TCRdb's version includes in-frame clones alone and lacks a portion of them. The data show 70,000 to 95,000 clones, roughly 90% seen once. The specimen sequenced was peripheral blood. All receptors derive from a human donor with active COVID-19. The donor label of this sample is uncertain.

This clone turned up a few times. The J gene is TRBJ1-2, the V gene TRBV7-9; 7 nucleotides align to TRBD1. The CDR3 covers 18 residues. V gave up 0 bases and J gave up 4 bases; unmatched junction bases: 14. The germline CDR1 and CDR2 sequences are SEHNR and FQNEAQ (reference sequence). Here the CDR3 reads CASSLALMDRMGLYGYTF. The CDR3 DNA is TGTGCCAGCAGCTTAGCGCTAATGGACAGGATGGGCCTCTATGGCTACACCTTC.

The chain couples TRBV11-2 to TRBJ2-7; D call uncertain. The CDR3 sequence is 11 residues long. In germline, CDR1 is SGHAT, CDR2 FQNNGV. Between the trimmed V and J ends, which lost 4 bases and 3 bases, there was a span of 4 bases. The CDR3 nucleotides read TGTGCCAGCAGCTCTCTCTACGAGCAGTACTTC. This sequence encodes CASSSLYEQYF.

The chain joins TRBV5-1 to TRBJ2-7, with D possibly TRBD2 on 6 matching bases. Deletions cut 6 bases from V and 5 bases from J, with 21 bases between. The CDR3 contains 15 residues. In germline, CDR1 is SGHRS, CDR2 YFSETQ. The CDR3 bases are TGCGCCAGCACCCCCGGGGGTCCCCGATCGGACGAGCAGTACTTC. This sequence encodes CASTPGGPRSDEQYF.

The chain combines TRBV4-1 with TRBJ1-2, with D possibly TRBD1 on 5 matching bases. CDR1 is MGHRA, CDR2 YSYEKL, per germline. The CDR3 is 16 amino acids. The V and J ends lost 1 base and 2 bases respectively, with 14 bases between them. As DNA, the CDR3 is TGCGCCAGCAGCCAAGTATCGCAGGGTATAAACTATGGCTACACCTTC. Protein sequence: CASSQVSQGINYGYTF.

The CDR3 region is CATSGREALVSNEQFF. The DNA of the CDR3 is TGTGCCACCAGCGGCCGGGAGGCCTTGGTTTCCAATGAGCAGTTCTTC. The V gene is TRBV15, the J gene TRBJ2-1; 7 bases are shared with TRBD2. Germline V lookup: CDR1 LNHNV, CDR2 YYDKDF (reference sequence). J gave up 6 bases and V 5 bases, and 13 bases lay outside the gene matches. The CDR3 length is 16 residues.

The chain couples TRBV9 to TRBJ2-1, with TRBD2 identical over 9 bases. This CDR3 contains 15 residues. In germline, CDR1 is SGDLS, CDR2 YYNGEE. Trimming at V came to 6 bases and at J to 2 bases, leaving 6 bases not matched to a gene. The CDR3 sequence is CASTIAGETYNEQFF. DNA for the CDR3: TGTGCCAGCACCATAGCGGGGGAGACCTACAATGAGCAGTTCTTC. The full variable domain, rest sourced from reference TRBV9 and TRBJ2-1, is DSGVTQTPKHLITATGQRVTLRCSPRSGDLSVYWYQQSLDQGLQFLIQYYNGEERAKGNILERFSAQQFPDLHSELNLSSLELGDSALYFCASTIAGETYNEQFFGPGTRLTVL.

The rearrangement uses TRBV18 and TRBJ2-5; D is possibly TRBD2 (5 bases). The CDR3 totals 15 residues. The germline V and J ends were trimmed by 2 bases and 1 base, with 11 bases remaining between them. Germline V gives CDR1 KGHSH, CDR2 LQKENI. The CDR3 coding sequence is TGTGCCAGCTCACCAAAGGACCGGGGCCAAGAGACCCAGTACTTC. Amino acids: CASSPKDRGQETQYF. The full variable domain, in which reference TRBV18 and TRBJ2-5 provide the parts outside the CDR3, is NAGVMQNPRHLVRRRGQEARLRCSPMKGHSHVYWYRQLPEEGLKFMVYLQKENIIDESGMPKERFSAEFPKEGPSILRIQQVVRGDSAAYFCASSPKDRGQETQYFGPGTRLLVL.

The chain couples TRBV7-8 to TRBJ2-5; 9 bases align to TRBD2. Germline CDR1 is SGHVS and CDR2 is FQNEAQ. V lost 2 bases and J lost 4; bases outside the gene matches: 8. The CDR3 has 16 residues. CDR3 DNA: TGTGCCAGCAGCTTATTGGGCGGGGGGGCCTTAGAGACCCAGTACTTC. It codes for CASSLLGGGALETQYF.

The chain combines TRBV15 with TRBJ2-5, with TRBD2 matching over 8 bases. This CDR3 region has 15 residues. Per the germline V gene, CDR1 is LNHNV and CDR2 is YYDKDF (reference sequence). The ends lost 3 bases at V and 5 bases at J; junction bases unmatched: 8. CDR3 nucleotide sequence: TGTGCCACCAGCAGGTTAGCGGGGAGTAGGGAGACCCAGTACTTC. Protein product: CATSRLAGSRETQYF.

The rearrangement links TRBV9 to TRBJ2-7; TRBD1 agrees at 9 bases. This CDR3 comprises 15 residues. The V and J ends lost 3 bases and 4 bases, in that order; junction bases with no gene match: 8. The germline gives CDR1 SGDLS, CDR2 YYNGEE. The CDR3 DNA follows: TGTGCCAGCAGCGCGGGGACAGGGCCTATTTACGAGCAGTACTTC. This codes for CASSAGTGPIYEQYF.

The V and J genes are TRBV5-5 and TRBJ1-1, with D unclear. V gave up 1 base and J gave up 2 bases, with 12 bases separating them. The CDR3 covers 15 residues. Germline CDR1 and CDR2: SGHKS and YYEKEE (reference sequence). The CDR3 nucleotides read TGTGCCAGCAGCTTGAACTGGGCGATTAACACTGAAGCTTTCTTT. Its protein product is CASSLNWAINTEAFF.

The V call is TRBV5-4, the J call TRBJ2-2; 9 nucleotides align to TRBD1. V trimming: 3 bases; J trimming: 4 bases; junction bases outside the gene matches: 7. In germline, CDR1 is SGHNT, CDR2 YYREEE (reference sequence). The CDR3 covers 16 residues. The CDR3 DNA follows: TGTGCCAGCAGCTGGGAGACAGGGGGAATCACCGGGGAGCTGTTTTTT. This sequence encodes CASSWETGGITGELFF.

This clone showed up just a few times. The chain uses TRBV3-1 (or the pseudogene TRBV3-2) and TRBJ2-7; D not certain. CDR3 length equals 14 residues. The V and J ends lost 4 bases and 6 bases respectively, with 16 bases between them. The V gene's germline CDR1 is LGHDT and CDR2 YNNKEL (reference sequence). The CDR3 protein is CASSLRSSLSEQYF. CDR3 sequence (DNA): TGTGCCAGCAGCCTCCGCAGTAGCTTGAGCGAGCAGTACTTC.

The V and J genes are TRBV18 and TRBJ1-3, with a tentative D call TRBD1 (5 bases). Trimming cost V 6 bases and J 7 bases, with 7 bases left between them. Germline CDR1 KGHSH, CDR2 LQKENI. The CDR3 length is 11 residues. CDR3 in DNA: TGTGCCAGCTCGGGGCTGAACACCATATATTTT. It yields the protein CASSGLNTIYF.

The chain uses TRBV2 and TRBJ1-2; TRBD1 might be the D (6 bases). The CDR3 loop spans 16 amino acids. Trimming cost V 4 bases and J 2 bases, with 17 bases left between them. Germline CDR1 is SNHLY and CDR2 is FYNNEI. The CDR3 sequence is CASSAMTGVGNYGYTF. The CDR3 nucleotides are TGTGCCAGCAGTGCCATGACAGGCGTTGGGAACTATGGCTACACCTTC.

Only one count was recorded for this clone. This chain connects TRBV29-1 to TRBJ1-4; perhaps TRBD1 as D (5 bases). This CDR3 contains 13 residues. V dropped 2 bases and J dropped 10 bases, with 14 bases sitting between them. Germline V gene sequence: CDR1 SQVTM, CDR2 ANQGSEA. CDR3 sequence reads: CSVESPRDGKLFF. CDR3 in DNA: TGCAGCGTTGAATCACCCAGGGATGGAAAACTGTTTTTT.